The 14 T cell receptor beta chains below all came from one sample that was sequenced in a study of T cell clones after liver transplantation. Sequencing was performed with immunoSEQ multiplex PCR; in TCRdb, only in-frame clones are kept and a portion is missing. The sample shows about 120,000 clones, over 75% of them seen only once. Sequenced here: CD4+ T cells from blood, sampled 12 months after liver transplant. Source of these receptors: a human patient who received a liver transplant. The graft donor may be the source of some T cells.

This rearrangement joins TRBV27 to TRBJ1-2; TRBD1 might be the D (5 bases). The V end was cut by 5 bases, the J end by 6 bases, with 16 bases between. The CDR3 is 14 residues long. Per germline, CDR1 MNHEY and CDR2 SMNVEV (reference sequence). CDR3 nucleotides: TGTGCCAGCAGTGGCACCGCGGGGGTGAATGGCTACACCTTC. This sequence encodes CASSGTAGVNGYTF.

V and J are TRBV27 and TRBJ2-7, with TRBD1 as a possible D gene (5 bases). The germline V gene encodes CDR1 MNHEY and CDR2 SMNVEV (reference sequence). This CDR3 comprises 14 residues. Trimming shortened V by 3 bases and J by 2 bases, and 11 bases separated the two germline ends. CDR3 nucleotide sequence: TGTGCCAGCAGTTTTCAAGCCAGGGCCTACGAGCAGTACTTC. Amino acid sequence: CASSFQARAYEQYF.

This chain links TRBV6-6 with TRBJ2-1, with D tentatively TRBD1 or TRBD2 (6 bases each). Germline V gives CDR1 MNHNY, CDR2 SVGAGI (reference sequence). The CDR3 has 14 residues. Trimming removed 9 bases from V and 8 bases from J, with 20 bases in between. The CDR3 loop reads CARTGGGIGDEQFF. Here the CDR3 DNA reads TGTGCCAGGACAGGCGGCGGGATCGGCGATGAGCAGTTCTTC.

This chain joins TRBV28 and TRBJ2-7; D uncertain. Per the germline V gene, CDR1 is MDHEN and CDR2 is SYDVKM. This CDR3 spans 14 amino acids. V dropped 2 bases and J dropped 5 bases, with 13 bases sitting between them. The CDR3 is CASSLQPTAHEQYF. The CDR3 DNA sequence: TGTGCCAGCAGTTTACAGCCGACTGCCCACGAGCAGTACTTC.

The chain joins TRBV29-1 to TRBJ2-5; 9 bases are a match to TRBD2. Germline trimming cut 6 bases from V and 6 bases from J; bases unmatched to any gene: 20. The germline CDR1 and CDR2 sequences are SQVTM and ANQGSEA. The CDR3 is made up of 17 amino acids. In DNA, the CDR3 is TGCAGCGTAATACCACCCAGCGGCGGGAGGGCCTGGAAGACCCAGTACTTC. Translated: CSVIPPSGGRAWKTQYF.

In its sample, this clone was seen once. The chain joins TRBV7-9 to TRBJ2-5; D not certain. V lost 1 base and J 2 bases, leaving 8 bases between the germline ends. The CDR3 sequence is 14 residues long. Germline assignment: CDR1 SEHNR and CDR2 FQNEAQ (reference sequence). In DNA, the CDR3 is TGTGCCAGCAGCTTAGACAGAACACAAGAGACCCAGTACTTC. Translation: CASSLDRTQETQYF.

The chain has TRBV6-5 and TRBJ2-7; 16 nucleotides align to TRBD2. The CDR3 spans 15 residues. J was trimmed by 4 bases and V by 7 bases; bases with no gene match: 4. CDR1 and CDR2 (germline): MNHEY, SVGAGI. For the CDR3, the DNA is TGTGCCAGCAAGGGACTAGCGGGAGGGCCTTACGAGCAGTACTTC. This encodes CASKGLAGGPYEQYF.

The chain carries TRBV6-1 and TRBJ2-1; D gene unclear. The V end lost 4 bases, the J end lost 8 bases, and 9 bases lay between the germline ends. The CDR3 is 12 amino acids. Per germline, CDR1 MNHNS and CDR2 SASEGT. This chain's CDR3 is CASSVLIYEQFF. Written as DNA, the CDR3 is TGTGCCAGCAGTGTACTAATATATGAGCAGTTCTTC.

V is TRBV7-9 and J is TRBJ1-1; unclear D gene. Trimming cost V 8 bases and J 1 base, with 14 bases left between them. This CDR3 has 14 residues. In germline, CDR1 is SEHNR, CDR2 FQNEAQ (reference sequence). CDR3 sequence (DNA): TGTGCCAGCGTCAAAGGACGGGAGAACACTGAAGCTTTCTTT. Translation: CASVKGRENTEAFF.

The CDR3 coding sequence is TGCGCCAGCAGCTCCCGGACAGGAGGGGCCTACGAGCAGTACTTC. Translating it yields CASSSRTGGAYEQYF. The chain uses TRBV5-1 and TRBJ2-7; a weak D match, TRBD1 (7 bases). V dropped 3 bases and J dropped 2 bases, with 15 bases sitting between them. Germline assignment: CDR1 SGHRS and CDR2 YFSETQ. The CDR3 runs to 15 residues.

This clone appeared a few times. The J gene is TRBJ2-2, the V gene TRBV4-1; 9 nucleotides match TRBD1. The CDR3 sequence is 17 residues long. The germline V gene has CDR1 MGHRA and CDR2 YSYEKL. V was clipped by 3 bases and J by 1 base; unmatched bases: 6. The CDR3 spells CASSHPNRGRNTGELFF. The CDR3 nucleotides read TGCGCCAGCAGCCACCCGAACAGGGGGCGGAACACCGGGGAGCTGTTTTTT.

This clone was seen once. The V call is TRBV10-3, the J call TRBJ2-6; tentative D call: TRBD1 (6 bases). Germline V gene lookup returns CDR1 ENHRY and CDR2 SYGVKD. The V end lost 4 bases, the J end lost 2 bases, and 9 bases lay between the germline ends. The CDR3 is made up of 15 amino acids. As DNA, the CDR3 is TGTGCCATCAGTGTCGCAGGGGCTGGGGCCAACGTCCTGACTTTC. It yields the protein CAISVAGAGANVLTF.

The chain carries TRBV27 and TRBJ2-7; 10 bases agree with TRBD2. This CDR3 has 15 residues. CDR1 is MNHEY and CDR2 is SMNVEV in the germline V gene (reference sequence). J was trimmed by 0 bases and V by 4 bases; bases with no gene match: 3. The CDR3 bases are TGTGCCAGCAGTTCTAGCGGGAGTTTCTCCTACGAGCAGTACTTC. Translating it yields CASSSSGSFSYEQYF.

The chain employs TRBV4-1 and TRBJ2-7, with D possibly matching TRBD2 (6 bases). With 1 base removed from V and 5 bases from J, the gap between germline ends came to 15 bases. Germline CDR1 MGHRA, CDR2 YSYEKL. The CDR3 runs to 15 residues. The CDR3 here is CASSQGLARMNEQYF. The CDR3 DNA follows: TGCGCCAGCAGCCAAGGGCTAGCGCGGATGAACGAGCAGTACTTC.